The clone carrying this T cell receptor beta chain occurred many times. Its target is unknown. This sample was taken from a study of Graves' ophthalmopathy and Graves' hyperthyroidism. General observations from the study: Among thyroid clonotypes expanded above 0.001 frequency, most also appeared in blood.

Investigators amplified TCR beta CDR3 regions from RNA transcripts. The first round was an RT-PCR with HTBI primers, and the second round was a multiplex PCR. Each CDR3 protein is one row after TCRdb ran MiXCR on the multiplex PCR reads. Of hundreds of thousands of distinct CDR3 sequences in the sample, around a fifth were seen once. Stable hyperthyroidism meant no ophthalmopathy within 18 months of follow-up. No donor had other autoimmune disease, uncontrolled infection, pregnancy or lactation. The authors used Ficoll-Paque density gradient centrifugation to separate PBMCs. The input was approximately 10 ml of fresh peripheral blood. Germline loops: CDR1 DFQATT, CDR2 SNEGSKA (reference sequence). The CDR3 totals 14 residues. V lost 5 bases to trimming and J lost 7 bases, with 17 bases between them.

The sequencing input was peripheral blood. The receptor comes from a young woman with stable Graves' hyperthyroidism. The chain recombines TRBV20-1 with TRBJ2-2; D is perhaps TRBD1 (6 bases). This CDR3 reads CSAVNRVFRGELFF. The CDR3, as DNA: TGCAGTGCTGTCAACAGGGTTTTTCGCGGGGAGCTGTTTTTT.